This entry lists 14 T cell receptor beta chains sequenced from one sample in a study of beta chain features in type 1 diabetes. cDNA synthesis used the whole RNA isolate, giving expressed TCRB sequences. The data were produced by immunoSEQ multiplex PCR, yet TCRdb's version contains in-frame clones alone and is incomplete. This table holds about 410,000 clones, approximately 13% found once. The sequencing sample was made of naive CD4+ T cells from blood. Receptors originate from a man in his thirties or forties in good health.

This clone was counted only a few times. The V call is TRBV19, the J call TRBJ2-3, with TRBD2 as a possible D gene (5 bases). From germline, CDR1 is LNHDA and CDR2 SQIVND (reference sequence). V was shortened by 3 bases and J by 0 bases, with 13 bases between the two germline ends. The CDR3 is made up of 16 amino acids. Here the CDR3 reads CASSILPSGSTDTQYF. The CDR3 nucleotides read TGTGCCAGTAGTATTTTACCCAGCGGTAGCACAGATACGCAGTATTTT. Full variable domain (outside the CDR3, taken from reference TRBV19 and TRBJ2-3): DGGITQSPKYLFRKEGQNVTLSCEQNLNHDAMYWYRQDPGQGLRLIYYSQIVNDFQKGDIAEGYSVSREKKESFPLTVTSAQKNPTAFYLCASSILPSGSTDTQYFGPGTRLTVL.

This chain uses TRBV7-2 with TRBJ2-1; D is uncertain. CDR1 is SGHTA, CDR2 FQGNSA, per germline. V was trimmed by 1 base and J by 8 bases, leaving 12 bases between them. The length of the CDR3 is 14 residues. The CDR3 spells CASSLGASIDEQFF. CDR3 in DNA: TGTGCCAGCAGCTTAGGTGCTAGTATCGATGAGCAGTTCTTC.

The chain carries TRBV19 and TRBJ1-2, with no clear D. Deletions cut 3 bases from V and 0 bases from J, with 8 bases between. The CDR3 runs to 14 residues. Germline lookup yields CDR1 LNHDA and CDR2 SQIVND (reference sequence). CDR3 loop: CASSIDGANYGYTF. The CDR3 region has the DNA TGTGCCAGTAGTATCGACGGAGCTAACTATGGCTACACCTTC. The full variable domain, completed using reference TRBV19 and TRBJ1-2, is DGGITQSPKYLFRKEGQNVTLSCEQNLNHDAMYWYRQDPGQGLRLIYYSQIVNDFQKGDIAEGYSVSREKKESFPLTVTSAQKNPTAFYLCASSIDGANYGYTFGSGTRLTVV.

CDR3 DNA: TGTGCCACCAGCAGAGATCGCCGGATGGGCGTAGGGCCAGATACGCAGTATTTT. It specifies CATSRDRRMGVGPDTQYF. The chain has TRBV15 and TRBJ2-3; D gene unclear. V lost 0 bases and J 4 bases, leaving 20 bases between the germline ends. The CDR3 covers 18 residues. Germline V gene lookup returns CDR1 LNHNV and CDR2 YYDKDF (reference sequence). The variable domain in full, with the rest retrieved from reference TRBV15 and TRBJ2-3, is DAMVIQNPRYQVTQFGKPVTLSCSQTLNHNVMYWYQQKSSQAPKLLFHYYDKDFNNEADTPDNFQSRRPNTSFCFLDIRSPGLGDTAMYLCATSRDRRMGVGPDTQYFGPGTRLTVL.

This clone was counted a few times. The chain joins TRBV19 to TRBJ2-7; 7 bases agree with TRBD1. The V segment lost 11 bases and the J segment 5 bases; nucleotides outside the gene matches: 12. Per germline, CDR1 LNHDA and CDR2 SQIVND (reference sequence). The CDR3 has 13 amino acids. The CDR3 bases are TGTGCCGGACTGCGGACAGGACGGCACGAGCAGTACTTC. This encodes CAGLRTGRHEQYF.

This clone has just a few counts. The CDR3 region has the DNA TGTGCCAGCAGCTCGGGACTAGCAAGGGAGACCCAGTACTTC. It translates to CASSSGLARETQYF. The genes are TRBV9 and TRBJ2-5, with 9 bases identical to TRBD2. Per germline, CDR1 SGDLS and CDR2 YYNGEE. The CDR3 extends over 14 amino acids. J lost 5 bases, V lost 4 bases, and 6 bases had no gene match.

On this clone itself: This specimen includes other DNA sequences encoding the same CDR3. The rearrangement joins TRBV9 to TRBJ2-5, with a possible D match to TRBD2 (6 bases). CDR1 is SGDLS, CDR2 YYNGEE, per germline. Trimming cost V 3 bases and J 4 bases, with 13 bases left between them. CDR3 length: 14 residues. The CDR3 DNA reads TGTGCCAGCAGCGCCTCGGGCGGGGCAGAGACCCAGTACTTC. Its translation is CASSASGGAETQYF.

The CDR3: CAWSKRKTTGELFF. DNA of the CDR3: TGTGCCTGGAGTAAGCGGAAAACCACCGGGGAGCTGTTTTTT. The J gene is TRBJ2-2, the V gene TRBV30; D may be TRBD2 (5 bases). Trimming pared 2 bases from V and 4 bases from J, leaving 11 bases between. The CDR3 is made up of 14 amino acids. From germline, CDR1 is GTSNPN and CDR2 SVGIG (reference sequence). Using reference TRBV30 and TRBJ2-2 for the parts outside the CDR3, the full variable domain is SQTIHQWPATLVQPVGSPLSLECTVEGTSNPNLYWYRQAAGRGLQLLFYSVGIGQISSEVPQNLSASRPQDRQFILSSKKLLLSDSGFYLCAWSKRKTTGELFFGEGSRLTVL.

In its sample, this clone was seen a few times. This CDR3 is also generated by other DNA sequences in the sample. The chain's CDR3 is CAWSVRTDYGYTF. The DNA of the CDR3 is TGTGCCTGGAGTGTAAGGACAGACTATGGCTACACCTTC. The rearrangement uses TRBV30 and TRBJ1-2; perhaps TRBD1 as D (6 bases). The length of the CDR3 is 13 residues. Looked up from germline, CDR1 is GTSNPN and CDR2 is SVGIG (reference sequence). Trimming took 0 bases from V and 3 from J, leaving 8 bases between them. Full variable domain (remainder filled in from reference TRBV30 and TRBJ1-2): SQTIHQWPATLVQPVGSPLSLECTVEGTSNPNLYWYRQAAGRGLQLLFYSVGIGQISSEVPQNLSASRPQDRQFILSSKKLLLSDSGFYLCAWSVRTDYGYTFGSGTRLTVV.

This clone was detected only a few times. The germline gene is not matched at one end of the junction; a read error may be the cause. CDR3 in amino acids: CASSVDHFFSGLAGGKTQYF. CDR3 coding DNA: TGTGCCAGCAGCGTAGACCATTTTTTCTCGGGACTAGCGGGGGGAAAGACCCAGTACTTC. This sequence joins TRBV11-2 and TRBJ2-5; 15 bases fit TRBD2. The V gene's germline CDR1 is SGHAT and CDR2 FQNNGV. The CDR3 is 20 amino acids.

The chain uses TRBV4-2 and TRBJ2-3; unclear D gene. CDR1 is LGHNA, CDR2 YNFKEQ, per germline. The CDR3 covers 14 residues. The V end lost 6 bases, the J end lost 1 base, and 11 bases lay between the germline ends. Here the CDR3 DNA reads TGTGCCAGCAGACGGAGAGGCGGCACAGATACGCAGTATTTT. It encodes CASRRRGGTDTQYF.

This clone was found a few times. The J gene is TRBJ2-3, the V gene TRBV21-1; the DNA was not used to check the table's D call, TRBD2. TRBV21-1 corresponds to a pseudogene. CDR3 size: 16 residues. The CDR3: CASSKGSSGSTDTQYF. CDR3 in DNA: TGTGCCAGCAGCAAAGGTTCTAGCGGGAGCACAGATACGCAGTATTTT.

The chain employs TRBV5-1 and TRBJ1-5; 7 positions agree with TRBD1. Germline CDR1 reads SGHRS; CDR2 reads YFSETQ. CDR3 length: 16 residues. Trimming at V came to 4 bases and at J to 4 bases, leaving 11 bases not matched to a gene. CDR3 region: CASSVGPQGGNQPQHF. CDR3 coding DNA: TGCGCCAGCAGCGTTGGCCCGCAGGGGGGGAATCAGCCCCAGCATTTT.

The chain employs TRBV10-3 and TRBJ2-5; 13 nucleotides align to TRBD2. Germline CDR1 is ENHRY and CDR2 is SYGVKD. Losses at the gene ends were 6 bases for V and 2 bases for J; bases not matched to a gene: 3. The CDR3 spans 15 residues. The CDR3 region is CAISGTSGTQETQYF. The CDR3 DNA is TGTGCCATCAGCGGGACTAGCGGGACTCAAGAGACCCAGTACTTC.